Presented here are 25 T cell receptor beta chains from one specimen sequenced in a study of T cell responses to AZD1222 COVID-19 vaccine. Measured with immunoSEQ multiplex PCR; TCRdb has only the in-frame clones, and not every one. The data hold about 78,000 clones, with approximately 85% observed a single time. This specimen consisted of peripheral blood, obtained on day 0 of MenACWY control vaccination. All receptors come from an adult in good health.

The chain carries TRBV10-1 and TRBJ1-2; TRBD1 aligns across 9 bases. The V and J ends lost 0 bases and 4 bases, in that order; junction bases with no gene match: 6. Germline lookup yields CDR1 WNHNN and CDR2 SYGVQD (reference sequence). The CDR3 runs 16 residues. CDR3 bases: TGCGCCAGCAGTGAGTCGAAACGGGACAGGGTCTATGGCTACACCTTC. Its translation is CASSESKRDRVYGYTF.

The CDR3, as DNA: TGTGCCAGCAGGCGGGACAGGGGGTCGGGCTACACCTTC. Its translation: CASRRDRGSGYTF. The gene calls are TRBV6-5 and TRBJ1-2; TRBD1 matches 11 bases. CDR1 MNHEY and CDR2 SVGAGI come from the germline V gene. Losses at the gene ends were 6 bases for V and 8 bases for J; bases not matched to a gene: 5. The CDR3 runs 13 residues.

The chain recombines TRBV4-1 with TRBJ1-1; D is ambiguous. This CDR3 has 13 amino acids. Between the trimmed V and J ends, which lost 0 bases and 1 base, there was a span of 3 bases. The germline CDR1 and CDR2 sequences are MGHRA and YSYEKL. The CDR3 DNA follows: TGCGCCAGCAGCCAAGAGCCGAACACTGAAGCTTTCTTT. Translating it yields CASSQEPNTEAFF.

The CDR3 DNA reads as TGTGCCAGCAGTGTACGAACTAATGAAAAACTGTTTTTT. It is translated as CASSVRTNEKLFF. J is TRBJ1-4 and V is TRBV25-1; D is unresolved. In germline, CDR1 is MGHDK, CDR2 SYGVNS. CDR3 length equals 13 residues. The V end lost 4 bases, the J end lost 1 base, and 4 bases lay between the germline ends.

This chain joins TRBV10-3 and TRBJ1-1; 7 positions agree with TRBD1. The V segment lost 5 bases and the J segment 5 bases; nucleotides outside the gene matches: 2. The CDR3 runs 12 residues. In germline, CDR1 is ENHRY, CDR2 SYGVKD. In DNA form, the CDR3 reads TGTGCCATCAGTACAGGGGAAACTGAAGCTTTCTTT. Residues: CAISTGETEAFF.

The V and J genes are TRBV18 and TRBJ2-2; maybe TRBD1 (6 bases). Between the trimmed V and J ends, which lost 3 bases and 3 bases, there was a span of 11 bases. The CDR3 sequence is 15 residues long. Germline assignment: CDR1 KGHSH and CDR2 LQKENI. The chain's CDR3 is CASSPLGQHTGELFF. CDR3 nucleotide sequence: TGTGCCAGCTCACCGTTGGGACAACACACCGGGGAGCTGTTTTTT.

This chain connects TRBV11-1 to TRBJ2-5; 7 bases align to TRBD1. CDR3 length equals 15 residues. The junction had 9 bases not matched to a gene; V was cut back by 5 bases and J by 3 bases. Germline CDR1 and CDR2: SGHAT and FQDESV (reference sequence). In nucleotides, the CDR3 is TGTGCCAGCAGCCTTCAACCCGGGACAGAAGAGACCCAGTACTTC. Translated, it gives CASSLQPGTEETQYF.

In the case of this clone: This specimen includes other DNA sequences encoding the same CDR3. The chain uses TRBV11-2 and TRBJ1-5; D is undetermined. The CDR3 totals 15 residues. The V end was cut by 0 bases, the J end by 1 base, with 7 bases between. The germline V gene has CDR1 SGHAT and CDR2 FQNNGV. CDR3 DNA: TGTGCCAGCAGCTTAGATCCAGGAAGCAATCAGCCCCAGCATTTT. Residues: CASSLDPGSNQPQHF.

The V and J genes are TRBV5-1 and TRBJ1-2, with D unclear. V lost 0 bases and J lost 5, with 14 bases in between. The V gene's germline CDR1 is SGHRS and CDR2 YFSETQ. CDR3 length equals 15 residues. The chain's CDR3 is CASSLEVSGLYGYTF. The DNA of the CDR3 is TGCGCCAGCAGCTTGGAGGTGTCAGGTTTATATGGCTACACCTTC.

V usage is TRBV7-8 and J usage is TRBJ2-7; D gene uncertain. The V and J ends lost 1 base and 7 bases respectively, with 11 bases between them. In germline, CDR1 is SGHVS, CDR2 FQNEAQ. The length of the CDR3 is 13 residues. CDR3 sequence reads: CASSLDSFGEQYF. As DNA, the CDR3 is TGTGCCAGCAGCTTAGATAGTTTTGGGGAGCAGTACTTC.

This chain links TRBV7-2 with TRBJ1-1; no clear D. The V end was cut by 8 bases, the J end by 5 bases, with 15 bases between. Germline V CDR1 and CDR2: SGHTA, FQGNSA. The CDR3 is made up of 13 amino acids. The CDR3 coding sequence is TGTGCCAGCTCCTTAACGAGATGGACTGAAGCTTTCTTT. It yields the protein CASSLTRWTEAFF.

The V and J genes are TRBV6-2 or TRBV6-3 and TRBJ2-2, with D perhaps matching TRBD1 or TRBD2 (7 bases each). This CDR3 comprises 15 residues. Germline CDR1 is MNHEY and CDR2 is SVGEGT. V lost 7 bases and J 5 bases, leaving 17 bases between the germline ends. CDR3 in DNA: TGTGCCAGCACCCCAGGGGGGGCTGGGACCGGGGAGCTGTTTTTT. Protein product: CASTPGGAGTGELFF.

The chain uses TRBV1 and TRBJ2-4; the table assigns TRBD2, which was not confirmed against the DNA. TRBV1 is flagged as a pseudogene. The CDR3 consists of 17 residues. The CDR3 nucleotides read TGCACCAGCAGCCACCCTTCGAGCGGGGGGGCTGGAAACATTCAGTACTTC. It codes for CTSSHPSSGGAGNIQYF.

Comment on this clone: Its ends do not fully match the called genes, so a read error is possible. The chain is built from TRBV5-5 and TRBJ1-2; TRBD1 is a possible D gene (6 bases). The CDR3 sequence is 17 residues long. Per the germline V gene, CDR1 is SGHKS and CDR2 is YYEKEE (reference sequence). CDR3 DNA: TGTGCCAGCAGCTTGTCATTGGCAGGGGCTTCAAACTATGGCCACACCTTC. Its translation is CASSLSLAGASNYGHTF.

The V gene is TRBV9, the J gene TRBJ2-3; TRBD2 is a possible D gene (6 bases). V shed 3 bases and J shed 2 bases, with 13 bases lying between them. The CDR3 runs 15 residues. Germline CDR1 is SGDLS and CDR2 is YYNGEE. Here the CDR3 reads CASSGTSFNTDTQYF. The CDR3 DNA sequence: TGTGCCAGCAGCGGTACTAGCTTCAACACAGATACGCAGTATTTT.

This sequence joins TRBV6-2 or TRBV6-3 and TRBJ1-5, with D perhaps TRBD1 (6 bases). The CDR3 contains 15 residues. The V gene's germline CDR1 is MNHEY and CDR2 SVGEGT. The V end was cut by 6 bases, the J end by 5 bases, with 17 bases between. This CDR3 is CASSRDITGHQPQHF. The CDR3 nucleotides read TGTGCCAGCAGCCGCGACATTACAGGGCATCAGCCCCAGCATTTT.

The J gene is TRBJ1-5, the V gene TRBV10-3; D not certain. Trimming took 2 bases from V and 11 from J, leaving 13 bases between them. This CDR3 is built from 13 residues. Germline V gene data show CDR1 as ENHRY and CDR2 as SYGVKD. The CDR3 reads CAISEDRGRAQHF. Here the CDR3 DNA reads TGTGCCATCAGTGAGGATCGAGGGAGGGCCCAGCATTTT.

The CDR3: CASSPTGMDQPQHF. The DNA for the CDR3 is TGTGCCAGCAGCCCGACGGGAATGGATCAGCCCCAGCATTTT. The rearrangement links TRBV3-1 (or the pseudogene TRBV3-2) to TRBJ1-5; D gene uncertain. The CDR3 covers 14 residues. Deletions cut 4 bases from V and 5 bases from J, with 12 bases between. In germline, CDR1 is LGHDT, CDR2 YNNKEL (reference sequence).

The V and J genes are TRBV7-9 and TRBJ1-1; the D is unclear. CDR3 length: 13 amino acids. CDR1 and CDR2 from the germline V gene are SEHNR and FQNEAQ (reference sequence). V was shortened by 1 base and J by 5 bases, with 8 bases between the two germline ends. Here the CDR3 reads CASSLEERTEAFF. The CDR3 DNA reads TGTGCCAGCAGCTTAGAAGAAAGGACTGAAGCTTTCTTT.

This clone has a single count. The rearrangement uses TRBV3-1 (or the pseudogene TRBV3-2) and TRBJ2-7, with D tentatively TRBD1 (6 bases). V lost 1 base and J lost 2, with 9 bases in between. Germline lookup yields CDR1 LGHDT and CDR2 YNNKEL (reference sequence). The CDR3 has 14 amino acids. In nucleotides, the CDR3 is TGTGCCAGCAGCCAAGGGGGGCAGACCTACGAGCAGTACTTC. Residues: CASSQGGQTYEQYF.

This clone was recorded once. J is TRBJ1-5 and V is TRBV30; D is unresolved. The V end was cut by 4 bases, the J end by 1 base, with 8 bases between. Germline CDR1 GTSNPN, CDR2 SVGIG (reference sequence). This CDR3 is 13 amino acids long. For the CDR3, the DNA is TGTGCCTGGAAGGGAACAAGCAATCAGCCCCAGCATTTT. Amino acids: CAWKGTSNQPQHF.

V is TRBV6-4 and J is TRBJ1-5; perhaps TRBD1 as D (6 bases). V lost 3 bases, J lost 7 bases, and 13 bases lay in between. The CDR3 extends over 14 amino acids. Germline assignment: CDR1 MRHNA and CDR2 SNTAGT. This CDR3 is CASSDGGGGQPQHF. Here the CDR3 DNA reads TGTGCCAGCAGTGATGGGGGCGGAGGCCAGCCCCAGCATTTT.

The chain joins TRBV6-1 to TRBJ1-5, with D unclear. The CDR3 is 16 residues long. Germline assignment: CDR1 MNHNS and CDR2 SASEGT. The V end was cut by 2 bases, the J end by 0 bases, with 11 bases between. CDR3 in amino acids: CASSEWAGDSNQPQHF. The CDR3 DNA reads TGTGCCAGCAGTGAATGGGCTGGGGATAGCAATCAGCCCCAGCATTTT.

This chain links TRBV7-9 with TRBJ2-1, with TRBD2 identical over 7 bases. Germline assignment: CDR1 SEHNR and CDR2 FQNEAQ (reference sequence). The V and J ends lost 3 bases and 2 bases, in that order; junction bases with no gene match: 4. CDR3 length: 15 residues. CDR3 protein: CASSFGGGAYNEQFF. The CDR3 DNA sequence: TGTGCCAGCAGCTTCGGTGGGGGGGCCTACAATGAGCAGTTCTTC.

The chain has TRBV11-2 and TRBJ1-1; 7 bases agree with TRBD1. Trimming at V came to 5 bases and at J to 5 bases, leaving 14 bases not matched to a gene. The CDR3 contains 16 residues. Germline V gene data show CDR1 as SGHAT and CDR2 as FQNNGV. The DNA of the CDR3 is TGTGCCAGCAGCGAGCGGGCAGGGGGGCTCTGGACTGAAGCTTTCTTT. Protein product: CASSERAGGLWTEAFF.